This T cell receptor beta chain was sequenced during a study of blood T cell repertoires in COVID-19. During active infection, Seattle patients enrolled and were then monitored through disease. Using immunoSEQ multiplex PCR, the repertoire was profiled, and TCRdb retains in-frame clones only, with some absent. The table includes roughly 340,000 clones, approximately 88% detected once. CDR3 length: 16 residues. Germline assignment: CDR1 LGHNA and CDR2 YSLEER. The germline V and J ends were trimmed by 0 bases and 5 bases, with 16 bases remaining between them. This clonotype was sampled from a woman aged 25 to 39 with COVID-19, enrolled during active disease. The chain combines TRBV4-3 with TRBJ2-5; perhaps TRBD2 as D (6 bases). The material sequenced was peripheral blood. The CDR3 here is CASSQELAQSLETQYF. The CDR3 DNA reads as TGCGCCAGCAGCCAAGAACTAGCTCAGAGTTTGGAGACCCAGTACTTC.